This T cell receptor (beta chain) is drawn from a study of blood T cell repertoires in COVID-19. Study overall: Samples taken during acute and convalescent COVID-19 were collected in the United States, Italy and Spain. The analysed material was cDNA or gDNA that came from T cells, B-cell-depleted T cells, or PBMCs.

Trimming cost V 1 base and J 8 bases, with 10 bases left between them. CDR1 and CDR2 from the germline V gene are GTSNPN and SVGIG (reference sequence). The CDR3 extends over 12 amino acids. Assay used: immunoSEQ multiplex PCR; TCRdb lists only in-frame clones, some missing. The sample lists tens of thousands of clones, more than 60% occurring once. This TCR was recovered from a human donor in a cohort sampled during active COVID-19. Sequenced: peripheral blood. The rearrangement uses TRBV30 and TRBJ2-3, with D possibly TRBD1 on 6 matching bases. CDR3 nucleotides: TGTGCCTGGAGTGAAATAGGGGGTACGCAGTATTTT. Encoded protein: CAWSEIGGTQYF.